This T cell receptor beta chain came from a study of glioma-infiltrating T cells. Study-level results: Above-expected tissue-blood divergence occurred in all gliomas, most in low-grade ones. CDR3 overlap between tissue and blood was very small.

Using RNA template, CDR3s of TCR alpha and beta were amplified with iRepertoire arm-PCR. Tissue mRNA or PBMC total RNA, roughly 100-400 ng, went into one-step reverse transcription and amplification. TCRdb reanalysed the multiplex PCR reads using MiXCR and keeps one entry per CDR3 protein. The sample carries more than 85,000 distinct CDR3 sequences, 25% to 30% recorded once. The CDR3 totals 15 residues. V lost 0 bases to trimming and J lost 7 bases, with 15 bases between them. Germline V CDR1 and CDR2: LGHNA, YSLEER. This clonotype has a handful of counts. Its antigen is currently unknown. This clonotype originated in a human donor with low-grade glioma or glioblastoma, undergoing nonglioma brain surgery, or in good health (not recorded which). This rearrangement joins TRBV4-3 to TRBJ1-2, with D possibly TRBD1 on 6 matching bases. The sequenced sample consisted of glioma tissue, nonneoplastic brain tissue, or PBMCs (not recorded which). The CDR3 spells CASSQEAGDVCGYTF. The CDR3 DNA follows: TGCGCCAGCAGCCAAGAGGCAGGGGATGTCTGTGGCTACACCTTC.